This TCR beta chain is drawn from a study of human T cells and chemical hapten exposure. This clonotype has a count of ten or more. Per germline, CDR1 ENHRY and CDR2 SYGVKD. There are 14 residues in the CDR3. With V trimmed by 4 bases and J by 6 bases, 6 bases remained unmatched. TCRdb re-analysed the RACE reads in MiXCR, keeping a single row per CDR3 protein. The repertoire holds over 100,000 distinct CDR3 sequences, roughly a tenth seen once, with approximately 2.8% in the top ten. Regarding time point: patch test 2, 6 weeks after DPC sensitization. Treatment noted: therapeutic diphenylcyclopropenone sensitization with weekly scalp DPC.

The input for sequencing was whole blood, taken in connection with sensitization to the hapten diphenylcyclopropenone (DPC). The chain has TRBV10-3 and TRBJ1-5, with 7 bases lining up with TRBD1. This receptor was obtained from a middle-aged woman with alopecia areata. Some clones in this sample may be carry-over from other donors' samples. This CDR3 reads CAISVDRDGQPQHF. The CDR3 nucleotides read TGTGCCATCAGTGTAGACAGGGACGGTCAGCCCCAGCATTTT.